The rows below give T cell receptor beta chains drawn from one sample of a study of control samples from healthy donors and cancer patients. Profiling relied on immunoSEQ multiplex PCR, and the TCRdb table lists in-frame clones only, not all of them. Among some 130,000 clones listed, roughly 94% were seen once. Sequenced input: blood. These receptors originate from a man between 25 and 39 years old in good health. The CDR3 runs from the conserved cysteine through the conserved F or W. A D gene is named only where the DNA matches it firmly. Clone size is given for some rows only: seen once, a few or many times, or a class if the clone is expanded.

D gene	V gene	J gene	clone size	CDR3 DNA	CDR3 protein
-	TRBV28	TRBJ2-7	-	TGTGCCAGCAGTTTAATTGGGACTGGCTCCTACGAGCAGTACTTC	CASSLIGTGSYEQYF
-	TRBV7-2	TRBJ2-3	-	TGTGCCAGCAGCTTAGGGATGGGAAGTACGCAGTATTTT	CASSLGMGSTQYF
-	TRBV18	TRBJ2-7	-	TGTGCCAGCTCACCGGGCGCGACAGGTCCCTACGAGCAGTACTTC	CASSPGATGPYEQYF
-	TRBV4-1	TRBJ1-5	-	TGCGCCAGCAGCCAAGGGGGGGCGAAAGATAGCAATCAGCCCCAGCATTTT	CASSQGGAKDSNQPQHF
-	TRBV29-1	TRBJ2-7	-	TGCAGCGTCCTGGACAGAAACTACGAGCAGTACTTC	CSVLDRNYEQYF
-	TRBV7-2	TRBJ1-5	-	TGTGCCAGCAGCACATATTATCAGCCCCAGCATTTT	CASSTYYQPQHF
TRBD2	TRBV27	TRBJ2-1	-	TGTGCCAGCAGTCTAGGGAGCGGGGGGAGACACAATGAGCAGTTCTTC	CASSLGSGGRHNEQFF
-	TRBV9	TRBJ1-1	-	TGTGCCAGCAGCCCCCGGGGCTCTGAAGCTTTCTTT	CASSPRGSEAFF
-	TRBV4-1	TRBJ1-1	-	TGCGCCAGCAGCCAAGCCGGCCCCAGGGAAGCTTTCTTT	CASSQAGPREAFF
-	TRBV11-2	TRBJ2-7	-	TGTGCCAGCAGCTTATGGACAAGCTACGAGCAGTACTTC	CASSLWTSYEQYF
-	TRBV19	TRBJ2-3	-	TGTGCCAGTAGTCCGGGTCCTAGCACAGATACGCAGTATTTT	CASSPGPSTDTQYF
-	TRBV6-2/TRBV6-3	TRBJ2-1	-	TGTGCCAGCAGCTATAGGGTAGGGACGACTAAAGAAAATGAGCAGTTCTTC	CASSYRVGTTKENEQFF
-	TRBV5-6	TRBJ1-4	-	TGTGCCAGCACCCAAGGGGTTACTAATGAAAAACTGTTTTTT	CASTQGVTNEKLFF
-	TRBV29-1	TRBJ1-4	-	TGCAGCGTTGAGACCCGTACAGGTGGAAAACTGTTTTTT	CSVETRTGGKLFF
-	TRBV23-1	TRBJ1-6	-	TGTGCCAGCAGTCAATCGGCAGGAAATGGATCTAATTCACCCCTCCACTTT	CASSQSAGNGSNSPLHF
-	TRBV12-5	TRBJ2-2	-	TGTGCTAGTGGTCCCGGGGACACCGGGGAGCTGTTTTTT	CASGPGDTGELFF
-	TRBV5-1	TRBJ1-2	-	TGCGCCAGCAGGCCCGAGAACTATGGCTACACCTTC	CASRPENYGYTF
-	TRBV5-1	TRBJ1-2	-	TGCGCCAGCAGCTTGGGAGGATATGGCTACACCTTC	CASSLGGYGYTF
-	TRBV20-1	TRBJ2-7	-	TGCAGTGCTACCTCCGGGTACGAGCAGTACTTC	CSATSGYEQYF
-	TRBV6-6	TRBJ2-5	-	TGTGCCAGCAGTTACTCGAAGGAAAGGGGTCGGGAGACCCAGTACTTC	CASSYSKERGRETQYF
TRBD2	TRBV6-4	TRBJ2-1	few	TGTGCCAGCAGTGACTCAAGCGGGGAGTACAATGAGCAGTTCTTC	CASSDSSGEYNEQFF
TRBD2	TRBV7-9	TRBJ2-1	-	TGTGCCAGCAGCCCTCTTCGTGCGGGGGCCTACAATGAGCAGTTCTTC	CASSPLRAGAYNEQFF
-	TRBV4-1	TRBJ1-2	-	TGCGCCAGCAGCCAGCGGGACGGTAACTATGGCTACACCTTC	CASSQRDGNYGYTF
TRBD1	TRBV19	TRBJ1-3	-	TGTGCCAGTAGCGATGGGACAGGCACAAACACCATATATTTT	CASSDGTGTNTIYF
-	TRBV7-2	TRBJ1-2	-	TGTGCCAGCAGCTTAGCCCCGGGCAACTATGGCTACACCTTC	CASSLAPGNYGYTF
-	TRBV13	TRBJ1-1	-	TGTGCCAGCAGCTCCTATTGGGCAGGGAACACTGAAGCTTTCTTT	CASSSYWAGNTEAFF
-	TRBV4-1	TRBJ2-7	once	TGCGCCAGCAGCCAATCCCTTGAAGGGGTCTACGAGCAGTACTTC	CASSQSLEGVYEQYF
-	TRBV18	TRBJ2-7	-	TGTGCCAGCTCACTACTTGAGAACTACGAGCAGTACTTC	CASSLLENYEQYF
TRBD1	TRBV5-1	TRBJ1-3	once	TGCGCCAGCAGCTTGGGACAGGGGAAGGGAAACACCATATATTTT	CASSLGQGKGNTIYF
-	TRBV18	TRBJ2-7	-	TGTGCCAGCTCACCATTAGGCGGGCAGGTCCACGAGCAGTACTTC	CASSPLGGQVHEQYF
-	TRBV7-9	TRBJ1-1	-	TGTGCCAGCAGCCCGCCCCATGGGCCTGAAGCTTTCTTT	CASSPPHGPEAFF
TRBD2	TRBV19	TRBJ2-1	-	TGTGCCAGACGGGGGGTCCTGGGCTCCTACAATGAGCAGTTCTTC	CARRGVLGSYNEQFF
-	TRBV5-4	TRBJ2-2	-	TGTGCCAGCAGCTTCCTTGAGGGCTGGGGGAGCACCGGGGAGCTGTTTTTT	CASSFLEGWGSTGELFF
-	TRBV19	TRBJ1-5	-	TGTGCCAGTAGTATCTCCGGTTTGGTGACCCAGCATTTT	CASSISGLVTQHF
-	TRBV7-9	TRBJ1-1	-	TGTGCCAGCAGCTTAGGAGTTCCAGGGGACACTGAAGCTTTCTTT	CASSLGVPGDTEAFF
-	TRBV28	TRBJ1-1	-	TGTGCCAGCAGTTTAAGTCGGGGGAACACTGAAGCTTTCTTT	CASSLSRGNTEAFF
TRBD1	TRBV7-9	TRBJ1-4	-	TGTGCCAGCAGTTCTCCAGGGACAGTTAATGAAAAACTGTTTTTT	CASSSPGTVNEKLFF
-	TRBV5-6	TRBJ2-2	few	TGTGCCAGCACGTCCCATGGGGGGCGCGCCGGGGAGCTGTTTTTT	CASTSHGGRAGELFF
-	TRBV6-6	TRBJ1-1	once	TGTGCCAGCCAATTGGGAGGGGGGACTGAAGCTTTCTTT	CASQLGGGTEAFF
TRBD1	TRBV29-1	TRBJ2-7	-	TGCAGCGTTTATGACAGGGACACCTACGAGCAGTACTTC	CSVYDRDTYEQYF
-	TRBV6-2/TRBV6-3	TRBJ1-2	-	TGTGCCAGCAGTTACTCGCGAGGGAGGGAGGGCTACACCTTC	CASSYSRGREGYTF
-	TRBV6-5	TRBJ1-1	-	TGTGCCAGCAGTTTTTCGGCAGGGATGAACACTGAAGCTTTCTTT	CASSFSAGMNTEAFF
-	TRBV2	TRBJ2-7	-	TGTGCCAGCAGCTACGGGACTTTCGTCAGCTACGAGCAGTACTTC	CASSYGTFVSYEQYF
TRBD1	TRBV7-8	TRBJ1-1	-	TGTGCCAGCAGCTTACGGTCGACAGGGTTGGACACTGAAGCTTTCTTT	CASSLRSTGLDTEAFF
-	TRBV3-1/TRBV3-2	TRBJ1-5	-	TGTGCCAGCTCTAGCAGCCTCAATCAGCCCCAGCATTTT	CASSSSLNQPQHF
-	TRBV15	TRBJ2-2	-	TGTGCCACCAGCAGAGAGAGGAGAGCTGGGGAGCTGTTTTTT	CATSRERRAGELFF
-	TRBV6-2/TRBV6-3	TRBJ2-7	-	TGTGCCAGCAGTTGGTTGGGGGACCACTACGAGCAGTACTTC	CASSWLGDHYEQYF